The 15 T cell receptor beta chains below were found in one sample sequenced in a study of blood T cell repertoires in COVID-19. The repertoire was sequenced with immunoSEQ multiplex PCR; TCRdb's copy has only in-frame clones and lacks some. This repertoire shows about 240,000 clones, 75% to 90% found once; its top ten account for 3% to 4%. The source material was PBMCs or T cells enriched from blood (not recorded which). All receptors come from a woman in her 40s with acute COVID-19.

The chain has TRBV25-1 and TRBJ2-5; 7 nucleotides line up with TRBD1. In germline, CDR1 is MGHDK, CDR2 SYGVNS. This CDR3 is built from 14 residues. With V trimmed by 2 bases and J by 3 bases, 3 bases remained unmatched. The DNA for the CDR3 is TGTGCCAGCAGTGAACCCGACAGGGAAGAGACCCAGTACTTC. Protein sequence: CASSEPDREETQYF.

This chain connects TRBV5-1 to TRBJ1-2; tentative D call: TRBD1 (6 bases). The V end was cut by 4 bases, the J end by 0 bases, with 10 bases between. The CDR3 contains 14 residues. The germline V gene has CDR1 SGHRS and CDR2 YFSETQ. The CDR3 reads CASSTGTTNYGYTF. DNA for the CDR3: TGCGCCAGCAGCACCGGGACAACTAACTATGGCTACACCTTC.

This clone was seen only a few times. The gene calls are TRBV20-1 and TRBJ1-6; D is possibly TRBD1 (5 bases). Germline V gives CDR1 DFQATT, CDR2 SNEGSKA (reference sequence). The CDR3 sequence is 17 residues long. Between the trimmed V and J ends, which lost 3 bases and 7 bases, there was a span of 22 bases. CDR3 DNA: TGCAGTGCTAGTTTCCCCCAACCCCAAAACAGGAATTCACCCCTCCACTTT. Amino acids: CSASFPQPQNRNSPLHF.

This clone turned up a few times. V is TRBV24-1 and J is TRBJ1-2; no reliable D call. CDR3 length: 16 amino acids. CDR1 KGHDR and CDR2 SFDVKD come from the germline V gene. The V end was cut by 0 bases, the J end by 4 bases, with 14 bases between. The CDR3 nucleotides read TGTGCCACCAGTGATTTGGACGGGATTGAACCCTATGGCTACACCTTC. It codes for CATSDLDGIEPYGYTF.

The rearrangement uses TRBV19 and TRBJ2-2; 9 nucleotides match TRBD1. Germline loops: CDR1 LNHDA, CDR2 SQIVND (reference sequence). CDR3 size: 15 residues. After removal of 7 bases from V and 4 bases from J, the junction contained 7 bases not matched to a gene. CDR3 bases: TGTGCCAGTAACATACAGGGGGCGATCACCGGGGAGCTGTTTTTT. Protein: CASNIQGAITGELFF.

The CDR3 here is CASSPPLTSQETQYF. The CDR3 bases are TGCGCCAGCAGCCCACCACTCACTAGTCAAGAGACCCAGTACTTC. The chain employs TRBV5-1 and TRBJ2-5; perhaps TRBD2 as D (5 bases). The CDR3 is 15 residues long. The V and J ends lost 4 bases and 2 bases respectively, with 15 bases between them. The germline V gene encodes CDR1 SGHRS and CDR2 YFSETQ. Using reference TRBV5-1 and TRBJ2-5 for the parts outside the CDR3, the full variable domain is KAGVTQTPRYLIKTRGQQVTLSCSPISGHRSVSWYQQTPGQGLQFLFEYFSETQRNKGNFPGRFSGRQFSNSRSEMNVSTLELGDSALYLCASSPPLTSQETQYFGPGTRLLVL.

The chain combines TRBV6-4 with TRBJ2-7; D possibly corresponds to TRBD2 (5 bases). The CDR3 has 17 residues. V was pared by 7 bases and J by 0 bases, with 22 bases between. CDR1 is MRHNA, CDR2 SNTAGT, per germline. CDR3: CASKWYREVTSSYEQYF. The CDR3 nucleotides read TGTGCCAGCAAGTGGTATAGGGAAGTCACTAGCTCCTACGAGCAGTACTTC.

The CDR3 DNA reads as TGTGCCAGCAGCCCTCCGGGACTAGCGACATCCGGGGAGCTGTTTTTT. Translating gives CASSPPGLATSGELFF. The chain joins TRBV7-9 to TRBJ2-2; TRBD2 aligns across 10 bases. Germline V gene lookup returns CDR1 SEHNR and CDR2 FQNEAQ (reference sequence). The trim removed 5 bases at V and 6 bases at J, leaving 9 bases unmatched. The CDR3 has 16 amino acids.

The chain links TRBV2 to TRBJ2-7; TRBD2 aligns across 7 bases. The ends lost 9 bases at V and 3 bases at J; junction bases unmatched: 20. This CDR3 is 17 amino acids long. CDR1 and CDR2 from the germline V gene are SNHLY and FYNNEI. CDR3 amino acids: CASSLRSGREFIYEQYF. CDR3 sequence (DNA): TGTGCCAGTTCCCTCCGGTCCGGGCGGGAGTTTATCTACGAGCAGTACTTC. Using reference TRBV2 and TRBJ2-7 for the parts outside the CDR3, the full variable domain is EPEVTQTPSHQVTQMGQEVILRCVPISNHLYFYWYRQILGQKVEFLVSFYNNEISEKSEIFDDQFSVERPDGSNFTLKIRSTKLEDSAMYFCASSLRSGREFIYEQYFGPGTRLTVT.

The V gene is TRBV30, the J gene TRBJ2-5; TRBD2 matches 9 bases. This CDR3 spans 15 amino acids. Germline values: CDR1 GTSNPN, CDR2 SVGIG (reference sequence). The trim removed 3 bases at V and 5 bases at J, leaving 10 bases unmatched. CDR3 region: CAWRADSGRGETQYF. The CDR3 DNA follows: TGTGCCTGGAGAGCCGATAGCGGGAGAGGGGAGACCCAGTACTTC.

The chain recombines TRBV7-9 with TRBJ2-1; 7 bases agree with TRBD2. CDR1 is SEHNR and CDR2 is FQNEAQ in the germline V gene (reference sequence). J gave up 4 bases and V 5 bases, and 11 bases lay outside the gene matches. The CDR3 loop spans 16 amino acids. The CDR3 nucleotides are TGTGCCAGCAGCCGCCCGGGGAGCGGGAAATACAATGAGCAGTTCTTC. This codes for CASSRPGSGKYNEQFF.

The sample holds one count of this clone. A much larger clone sits a single nucleotide away, making a read error possible. The chain combines TRBV19 with TRBJ2-2; 8 bases agree with TRBD2. Germline values: CDR1 LNHDA, CDR2 SQIVND (reference sequence). The CDR3 loop spans 17 amino acids. J gave up 0 bases and V 6 bases, and 9 bases lay outside the gene matches. The CDR3 reads CASSDPREEANTGELFF. The CDR3 DNA is TGTGCCAGTAGCGACCCGCGGGAGGAGGCGAACACCGGGGAGCTGTTTTTT.

J is TRBJ2-2 and V is TRBV14, with a weak D call TRBD2 (6 bases). There are 16 residues in the CDR3. The germline V and J ends were trimmed by 0 bases and 4 bases, with 12 bases remaining between them. CDR1 and CDR2 (germline): SGHDN, FVKESK. This chain's CDR3 is CASSQELLATTGELFF. The CDR3, as DNA: TGTGCCAGCAGCCAAGAGTTACTAGCTACCACCGGGGAGCTGTTTTTT.

This clone was seen only once. V is TRBV5-1 and J is TRBJ1-3, with 10 bases fitting TRBD1. The CDR3 contains 14 residues. Germline CDR1 SGHRS, CDR2 YFSETQ. Losses at the gene ends were 4 bases for V and 9 bases for J; bases not matched to a gene: 7. The CDR3 protein is CASSPETGGGTIYF. The CDR3 DNA reads TGCGCCAGCAGCCCCGAGACAGGGGGCGGCACCATATATTTT.

This chain joins TRBV21-1 and TRBJ1-1; the table's D call, TRBD1, was not checked against the DNA. TRBV21-1 is recorded as a pseudogene. The CDR3 is 16 amino acids. The CDR3 loop reads CASSKDRGLLNTEAFF. The CDR3, as DNA: TGTGCCAGCAGCAAGGACAGGGGGCTATTGAACACTGAAGCTTTCTTT.